The rows below give T cell receptor beta chains drawn from one sample of a study of blood T cell repertoires in COVID-19. Only in-frame clones appear in the TCRdb table, and some are missing; sequencing was by immunoSEQ multiplex PCR. The table records about 59,000 clones, over 70% of them present only once. Specimen: peripheral blood. These receptors all stem from a woman in her seventies with acute or convalescent COVID-19. Both conserved end residues are part of each CDR3. D genes are given only for firm matches. Only part of the rows carry a size: once, few, many, or a class if the clone is expanded.

. TRBJ2-3 15 TRBD2 TRBV19 TGTGCCAGTAGGCCTCTAGCGGGGGTTAAAGGTACGCAGTATTTT CASRPLAGVKGTQYF
. TRBJ1-1 13 . TRBV3-1/TRBV3-2 TGTGCCAGCAGCCTGCCGGGGACTACTGAAGCTTTCTTT CASSLPGTTEAFF
many TRBJ1-3 13 . TRBV11-2 TGTGCCACCAGACAGGCCTCTGGAAACACCATATATTTT CATRQASGNTIYF
. TRBJ2-1 15 TRBD2 TRBV3-1/TRBV3-2 TGTGCCAGCAGAGGCCGGGGGGGAGCCTACAATGAGCAGTTCTTC CASRGRGGAYNEQFF
. TRBJ1-3 14 TRBD1 TRBV5-3 TGTGCCAGAAGCCCGACAGGGTTGAGAAACACCATATATTTT CARSPTGLRNTIYF
. TRBJ1-2 14 . TRBV30 TGTGCCTGGAATCTTAGGGGGATAACAGAGGGCTACACCTTC CAWNLRGITEGYTF
. TRBJ1-5 13 . TRBV28 TGTGCCAGCGTGGCTGCTGGCAATCAGCCCCAGCATTTT CASVAAGNQPQHF
. TRBJ2-5 16 . TRBV5-8 TGTGCCAGCAGCTTATTTCTGGGACTGGGGGGTGAGACCCAGTACTTC CASSLFLGLGGETQYF
. TRBJ1-3 16 . TRBV9 TGTGCCAGCAGCTCCGGACTAGGCCACTCTGGAAACACCATATATTTT CASSSGLGHSGNTIYF
. TRBJ1-2 12 . TRBV10-3 TGTGCCATTACGACAGATAACTATGGCTACACCTTC CAITTDNYGYTF
few TRBJ2-4 13 . TRBV18 TGTGCCAGCTCAGCGGGACAGAAAAACATTCAGTACTTC CASSAGQKNIQYF
. TRBJ1-1 14 . TRBV25-1 TGTGCCAGCAACGGCCAGGGCTGGAGCACTGAAGCTTTCTTT CASNGQGWSTEAFF
. TRBJ1-6 13 TRBD1 TRBV29-1 TGCAGCGTTGGTGACAGGGACGGATCACCCCTCCACTTT CSVGDRDGSPLHF
once TRBJ2-7 11 . TRBV6-6 TGTGCCAGCAGTTTGGGCGGGGAGCAGTACTTC CASSLGGEQYF
. TRBJ1-2 13 . TRBV21-1 TGTGCCAGCAGCAAAGGGCCTTCGGAGGGCTACACCTTC CASSKGPSEGYTF
few TRBJ2-2 16 . TRBV3-1/TRBV3-2 TGTGCCAGCAGCCAAGTGCGGGGCGGCAACACCGGGGAGCTGTTTTTT CASSQVRGGNTGELFF
once TRBJ2-4 16 . TRBV2 TGTGCCAGCAGTGCTTTAGGGGGTTTAGCCAAAAACATTCAGTACTTC CASSALGGLAKNIQYF
. TRBJ2-6 15 TRBD1 TRBV2 TGTGCCAGCAGTGGGGGACAGGTGCAGGCCAACGTCCTGACTTTC CASSGGQVQANVLTF
few TRBJ1-1 14 . TRBV5-1 TGCGCCAGCAGCTTGGTAGGGGGACGGACTGAAGCTTTCTTT CASSLVGGRTEAFF
. TRBJ2-2 17 TRBD1 TRBV3-1/TRBV3-2 TGTGCCAGCAGCCAAGATGAGGGACAGGCCTTCACCGGGGAGCTGTTTTTT CASSQDEGQAFTGELFF
once TRBJ2-1 13 . TRBV3-1/TRBV3-2 TGTGCCAGCAGCCAAAAGCCCTACAATGAGCAGTTCTTC CASSQKPYNEQFF
. TRBJ1-2 15 . TRBV6-5 TGTGCCAGCAGTTACTCCGTCAAAAGCAACTATGGCTACACCTTC CASSYSVKSNYGYTF